This T cell receptor beta chain was recorded in a study of shared clonotypes between healthy human individuals. In germline, CDR1 is MNHNY, CDR2 SVGAGI (reference sequence). V dropped 7 bases and J dropped 2 bases, with 11 bases sitting between them. The CDR3 consists of 14 residues. The assay ran at deep level. Study processing details: Junction-only immunoSEQ data arrived without quality scores, meaning filtering differed. The data were produced by immunoSEQ multiplex PCR, yet TCRdb's version contains in-frame clones alone and is incomplete. V and J calls and clone size follow that table, whereas D and trimming were derived from the DNA. The data hold 630,000 or so clones, with 95% to 98% observed a single time. Terminally differentiated effector memory CD45RA+ cells were excluded from the naive CD8 cells, which were CD45RO-negative and positively selected for CCR7.

This receptor was identified in a man between 25 and 39 years old in good health. The sample was naive CD8+ T cells sorted from blood. This rearrangement joins TRBV6-6 to TRBJ2-2; tentatively, D is TRBD2 (6 bases). CDR3: CASKGGVNTGELFF. As DNA, the CDR3 is TGTGCCAGCAAAGGCGGGGTTAACACCGGGGAGCTGTTTTTT.